This TCR beta chain was captured by sequencing in a study of T cells in Graves' hyperthyroidism and ophthalmopathy. Turning to the study itself: At initial diagnosis, before any treatment had begun, peripheral blood was obtained.

RNA transcripts gave rise to amplified TCR beta CDR3 regions. A set of HTBI primers served as the primers for a first-round RT-PCR of the TCR CDR3. MiXCR, run by TCRdb on the multiplex PCR reads, gives a single entry per CDR3 protein. The sample yields under 600,000 distinct CDR3 sequences, more than 15% seen once. This clonotype appeared once. The germline V gene has CDR1 SNHLY and CDR2 FYNNEI. This CDR3 is built from 15 residues. V shed 8 bases and J 4 bases; nucleotides not matched to a gene: 8. This chain connects TRBV2 to TRBJ2-2; 9 nucleotides match TRBD1. The receptor's source is a woman aged 40 to 50 with Graves' ophthalmopathy. Specimen: blood. In DNA form, the CDR3 reads TGTGCCAGCCGAAGGGACAGGGTGATCACCGGGGAGCTGTTTTTT. It yields the protein CASRRDRVITGELFF.